Following are 25 T cell receptor beta chains from one sample sequenced in a study of spatial heterogeneity in lung cancer. TCRdb re-called the 5' RACE reads through MiXCR, storing one row per CDR3 protein. The data contain under 50,000 distinct CDR3 sequences, 5.2% of them singletons. The time point here: sample taken at primary tumor resection. Tumor, nontumor lung or frozen PBMC supplied whole RNA that was sequenced unsorted. The material sequenced was PBMCs, taken at surgery. The source is a female donor with early-stage non-small cell lung cancer.

This clonotype was counted many times. The rearrangement links TRBV28 to TRBJ2-5; 8 nucleotides match TRBD2. V lost 5 bases and J lost 5; bases outside the gene matches: 10. The CDR3 totals 15 residues. Germline V gives CDR1 MDHEN, CDR2 SYDVKM. The CDR3 nucleotides are TGTGCCAGCAGTCCGGGACTAGAGGAGGGGGAGACCCAGTACTTC. Translating gives CASSPGLEEGETQYF.

This clonotype was found many times. The CDR3 nucleotides are TGTGCCAGCAGCCCCCGGACAGGGGGCGTGGGAAACATTCAGTACTTC. Translated: CASSPRTGGVGNIQYF. The rearrangement uses TRBV12-3 or TRBV12-4 and TRBJ2-4; 11 bases are a match to TRBD1. The trim removed 6 bases at V and 6 bases at J, leaving 10 bases unmatched. The CDR3 sequence is 16 residues long.

V gene TRBV7-9 combines with J gene TRBJ2-6; 7 bases match TRBD1. The length of the CDR3 is 18 residues. The V gene's germline CDR1 is SEHNR and CDR2 FQNEAQ (reference sequence). With V trimmed by 4 bases and J by 0 bases, 9 bases remained unmatched. This chain's CDR3 is CASSSFPGQNSGANVLTF. CDR3 bases: TGTGCCAGCAGCTCGTTTCCGGGACAGAACTCTGGGGCCAACGTCCTGACTTTC.

This clonotype was counted at least ten times. The chain has TRBV7-6 and TRBJ1-5; D is unresolved. The germline gives CDR1 SGHVS, CDR2 FNYEAQ. The CDR3 is 15 amino acids. The germline V and J ends were trimmed by 1 base and 1 base, with 8 bases remaining between them. As DNA, the CDR3 is TGTGCCAGCAGCTTAGACAGTACCAGCAATCAGCCCCAGCATTTT. This sequence encodes CASSLDSTSNQPQHF.

This clonotype was picked up a small number of times. This chain joins TRBV19 and TRBJ1-5; D is unclear. Trimming took off 6 bases at V and 7 bases at J, with 13 bases between the two ends. The CDR3 spans 13 residues. Germline lookup yields CDR1 LNHDA and CDR2 SQIVND (reference sequence). The CDR3 DNA reads TGTGCCAGTAGCGGACGGCTCGGGCAGCCCCAGCATTTT. As protein: CASSGRLGQPQHF.

This clonotype was seen many times. This chain links TRBV24-1 with TRBJ2-5; D call uncertain. There are 12 residues in the CDR3. Between the trimmed V and J ends, which lost 2 bases and 2 bases, there was a span of 2 bases. Per the germline V gene, CDR1 is KGHDR and CDR2 is SFDVKD. Here the CDR3 reads CATSDSQETQYF. The CDR3 DNA follows: TGTGCCACCAGTGATTCTCAAGAGACCCAGTACTTC.

The table lists this clonotype with many counts. The CDR3: CASSLDRGDGYTF. The CDR3 DNA follows: TGCGCCAGCAGTCTGGACAGGGGAGATGGCTACACCTTC. This rearrangement joins TRBV4-3 to TRBJ1-2; 9 bases agree with TRBD1. Per the germline V gene, CDR1 is LGHNA and CDR2 is YSLEER. J gave up 6 bases and V 6 bases, and 5 bases lay outside the gene matches. The CDR3 is 13 residues long.

The DNA of the CDR3 is TGTGCCAGCAGCCCACAATATGACAGGGGGCTAGGGACTGAAGCTTTCTTT. As protein: CASSPQYDRGLGTEAFF. The J gene is TRBJ1-1, the V gene TRBV6-5; 10 nucleotides align to TRBD1. Germline V gene data show CDR1 as MNHEY and CDR2 as SVGAGI. The CDR3 covers 17 residues. The V segment lost 6 bases and the J segment 5 bases; nucleotides outside the gene matches: 15.

This clonotype was detected many times. The chain couples TRBV12-3 or TRBV12-4 to TRBJ1-2; TRBD1 might be the D (5 bases). V was cut by 5 bases and J by 3 bases, with 7 bases left in between. The CDR3 runs to 12 residues. The chain's CDR3 is CASSGAYYGYTF. For the CDR3, the DNA is TGTGCCAGCAGTGGGGCTTACTATGGCTACACCTTC.

This clonotype was counted ten times or more. V and J are TRBV6-6 and TRBJ2-3; tentative D call: TRBD2 (6 bases). Germline values: CDR1 MNHNY, CDR2 SVGAGI (reference sequence). This CDR3 comprises 13 residues. V was pared by 2 bases and J by 5 bases, with 8 bases between. For the CDR3, the DNA is TGTGCCAGCAGTTACCTGGAGGGAGATACGCAGTATTTT. Its translation: CASSYLEGDTQYF.

This clonotype was found many times. At one end the junction does not follow the germline gene, possibly because of a read error. The chain couples TRBV28 to TRBJ1-2, with D perhaps TRBD1 (6 bases). CDR1 and CDR2 (germline): MDHEN, SYDVKM. The CDR3 has 13 residues. CDR3 region: CASSRTLGRQQGF. DNA of the CDR3: TGTGCCAGCAGCCGTACCTTGGGGAGGCAGCAGGGGTTC.

The rearrangement uses TRBV24-1 and TRBJ2-1, with 10 bases aligning to TRBD2. V shed 7 bases and J 5 bases; nucleotides not matched to a gene: 13. Germline CDR1 is KGHDR and CDR2 is SFDVKD. The CDR3 has 17 amino acids. DNA for the CDR3: TGTGCCACCAGCCAGCGGGGGGGTCCACACGAGAACAATGAGCAGTTCTTC. Translated, it gives CATSQRGGPHENNEQFF.

This clonotype was detected ten times or more. CDR3 region: CASSQPPTGSNQPQHF. The CDR3, as DNA: TGCGCCAGCAGTCAACCCCCGACGGGATCCAATCAGCCCCAGCATTTT. V and J are TRBV23-1 and TRBJ1-5; D uncertain. TRBV23-1 is placed among ORFs of uncertain function. Trimming removed 2 bases from V and 3 bases from J, with 14 bases in between. The CDR3 has 16 residues.

This clonotype was observed at least ten times. This sequence joins TRBV10-3 and TRBJ2-7, with 7 bases fitting TRBD2. The germline V gene has CDR1 ENHRY and CDR2 SYGVKD. The CDR3 has 16 residues. V lost 6 bases, J lost 3 bases, and 14 bases stayed unmatched. The CDR3, as DNA: TGTGCCATCAGGAACAACCTGGGAGGGAACATCTACGAGCAGTACTTC. Translating gives CAIRNNLGGNIYEQYF.

The rearrangement joins TRBV6-1 to TRBJ2-7, with D maybe TRBD1 (6 bases). Germline V CDR1 and CDR2: MNHNS, SASEGT. The CDR3 contains 15 residues. Trimming cost V 1 base and J 3 bases, with 13 bases left between them. As DNA, the CDR3 is TGTGCCAGCAGTGAAGGGGGCGCCAGGGGCTACGAGCAGTACTTC. It encodes CASSEGGARGYEQYF.

The CDR3 DNA sequence: TGCAGTGTCCAGCAGGGGGTGGTTCAGCCCCAGCATTTT. It specifies CSVQQGVVQPQHF. The rearrangement joins TRBV20-1 to TRBJ1-5; 7 nucleotides match TRBD1. Germline values: CDR1 DFQATT, CDR2 SNEGSKA (reference sequence). V lost 7 bases to trimming and J lost 6 bases; unmatched junction nucleotides: 9. The CDR3 contains 13 residues.

This clonotype showed up many times. V gene TRBV2 combines with J gene TRBJ2-5; D gene unclear. This CDR3 is built from 12 residues. V lost 8 bases, J lost 0 bases, and 7 bases lay in between. CDR1 SNHLY and CDR2 FYNNEI come from the germline V gene. CDR3 in DNA: TGTGCCAGCGCAGTTTACCAAGAGACCCAGTACTTC. Protein: CASAVYQETQYF.

The V and J genes are TRBV4-1 and TRBJ2-2, with 11 bases matching TRBD2. Germline-derived CDR1 and CDR2 are MGHRA and YSYEKL. This CDR3 has 18 amino acids. Trimming cost V 3 bases and J 1 base; bases outside gene matches: 7. CDR3 sequence (DNA): TGCGCCAGCAGCCAGTTAGCGGGGGGGCCCCGGAACACCGGGGAGCTGTTTTTT. As protein: CASSQLAGGPRNTGELFF.

This clonotype was counted many times. The rearrangement uses TRBV15 and TRBJ2-7; 8 positions agree with TRBD1. This CDR3 comprises 16 residues. V lost 4 bases and J lost 0; bases outside the gene matches: 8. Germline V gives CDR1 LNHNV, CDR2 YYDKDF (reference sequence). CDR3 bases: TGTGCCACCAGCACCCGACAGGGGCGCCTCTCCTACGAGCAGTACTTC. Protein sequence: CATSTRQGRLSYEQYF.

Ten or more counts support this clonotype. The genes are TRBV12-3 or TRBV12-4 and TRBJ2-7; no definite D call. V was cut by 5 bases and J by 2 bases, with 4 bases left in between. This CDR3 region has 11 residues. The CDR3 loop is CASSQAYEQYF. The CDR3 region has the DNA TGTGCCAGCAGTCAAGCCTACGAGCAGTACTTC.

In this sample, this clonotype turned up many times. This chain uses TRBV9 with TRBJ2-5; 9 nucleotides align to TRBD2. The germline CDR1 and CDR2 sequences are SGDLS and YYNGEE. J lost 5 bases, V lost 5 bases, and 10 bases had no gene match. The CDR3 contains 15 residues. The CDR3, as DNA: TGTGCCAGCAGTATGTCGAGCGGGGGGAGGGAGACCCAGTACTTC. Its translation is CASSMSSGGRETQYF.

This clonotype was seen many times. V and J are TRBV28 and TRBJ2-1; TRBD1 agrees at 7 bases. The CDR3 is 15 amino acids. CDR1 MDHEN and CDR2 SYDVKM come from the germline V gene. The V gene end was trimmed by 8 bases and the J gene end by 8 bases; junction bases not matched to a gene: 15. The DNA for the CDR3 is TGTGCCAGCTCCCCCTTGGAACAGGGGAGCGATGAGCAGTTCTTC. Protein product: CASSPLEQGSDEQFF.

This clonotype has a count of ten or more. V usage is TRBV6-6 and J usage is TRBJ2-5, with a possible D match to TRBD1 (5 bases). Germline V CDR1 and CDR2: MNHNY, SVGAGI (reference sequence). The CDR3 extends over 11 amino acids. V was cut by 8 bases and J by 4 bases, with 8 bases left in between. The DNA of the CDR3 is TGTGCCAGCGGAAGGGGAGAGACCCAGTACTTC. It specifies CASGRGETQYF.

This clonotype has at least ten counts. The chain combines TRBV19 with TRBJ2-1; possibly TRBD1 for D (5 bases). The CDR3 loop spans 14 amino acids. Germline assignment: CDR1 LNHDA and CDR2 SQIVND (reference sequence). V lost 5 bases, J lost 4 bases, and 12 bases lay in between. CDR3 coding DNA: TGTGCCAGTAGTGTCCTGACAGAGTACAATGAGCAGTTCTTC. Translating it yields CASSVLTEYNEQFF.

In this sample, this clonotype turned up many times. The chain has TRBV27 and TRBJ2-4, with D perhaps TRBD2 (5 bases). Germline CDR1 is MNHEY and CDR2 is SMNVEV (reference sequence). CDR3 length: 15 residues. The germline V and J ends were trimmed by 5 bases and 0 bases, with 11 bases remaining between them. The CDR3 here is CASSPPGVAKNIQYF. The CDR3 DNA follows: TGTGCCAGCAGTCCCCCCGGGGTAGCCAAAAACATTCAGTACTTC.